This is a list of T cell receptor beta chains from one sample in a study of PD-1 blockade in classical Hodgkin lymphoma. Measured with immunoSEQ multiplex PCR; TCRdb has only the in-frame clones, and not every one. The table records tens of thousands of clones, around 86% of them present only once. Sequenced here: peripheral blood mononuclear cells (PBMCs), sampled at baseline. The receptors here all came from a human donor with classical Hodgkin lymphoma. Each CDR3 is given with its conserved first and last residue. The order of the fields is clone size, V gene, J gene, D gene, CDR3 protein, CDR3 DNA. D genes are given only for firm matches. Clone sizes are given selectively: once, few, many, or a class where the clone is expanded.

.,TRBV7-2,TRBJ1-1,.,CASSQGPMWAEAFF,TGTGCCAGCAGCCAAGGGCCAATGTGGGCTGAAGCTTTCTTT
.,TRBV12-5,TRBJ2-1,TRBD1,CASGRTHAGTGGGEQFF,TGTGCTAGTGGTCGGACCCATGCCGGGACAGGGGGCGGTGAGCAGTTCTTC
.,TRBV15,TRBJ2-1,TRBD2,CATSSRRDYPSSSYNEQFF,TGTGCCACCAGCAGTCGCCGGGACTACCCGTCTAGCTCCTACAATGAGCAGTTCTTC
.,TRBV6-4,TRBJ1-2,.,CASSDRVGTGVDYGYTF,TGTGCCAGCAGTGACCGGGTGGGGACCGGCGTTGACTATGGCTACACCTTC
.,TRBV27,TRBJ2-1,TRBD1,CASSLPDRYNEQFF,TGTGCCAGCAGTCTCCCGGACAGGTACAATGAGCAGTTCTTC
.,TRBV28,TRBJ2-7,TRBD2,CASSKTSEGLSYEQYF,TGTGCCAGCAGTAAGACCAGTGAGGGACTATCCTACGAGCAGTACTTC
.,TRBV30,TRBJ1-2,.,CACHNYGYTF,TGTGCCTGTCACAACTATGGCTACACCTTC
.,TRBV6-6,TRBJ1-1,.,CASSFLGPGTEAFF,TGTGCCAGCAGTTTTCTGGGCCCTGGGACTGAAGCTTTCTTT
.,TRBV21-1,TRBJ1-5,.,CASSKVRQGSQPQHF,TGTGCCAGCAGCAAAGTCCGGCAGGGTAGTCAGCCCCAGCATTTT
.,TRBV27,TRBJ2-7,.,CASSLIGLATIDEQYF,TGTGCCAGCAGTCTCATAGGGCTAGCGACGATAGACGAGCAGTACTTC
.,TRBV11-3,TRBJ2-3,TRBD2,CASSLQAGTDTQYF,TGTGCCAGCAGCTTACAAGCGGGGACAGATACGCAGTATTTT
.,TRBV15,TRBJ2-1,TRBD2,CATSRERKGSGRINEQFF,TGTGCCACCAGCAGAGAAAGGAAAGGAAGCGGGAGAATCAATGAGCAGTTCTTC
.,TRBV5-1,TRBJ2-2,.,CASIPASGELFF,TGCGCCAGCATCCCCGCCTCCGGGGAGCTGTTTTTT
.,TRBV6-1,TRBJ2-1,.,CASSEQLVNEQFF,TGTGCCAGCAGTGAACAGCTCGTTAATGAGCAGTTCTTC
.,TRBV18,TRBJ2-7,TRBD1,CASSPSGGREQYF,TGTGCCAGCTCACCATCAGGGGGCCGCGAGCAGTACTTC
.,TRBV19,TRBJ2-4,TRBD2,CASSIVPAGGSKNIQYF,TGTGCCAGTAGTATAGTCCCAGCGGGAGGTTCCAAAAACATTCAGTACTTC
.,TRBV6-6,TRBJ1-2,.,CAGLTVENYGYTF,TGTGCCGGCCTAACAGTCGAGAACTATGGCTACACCTTC
.,TRBV13,TRBJ1-1,.,CASSSLDRSGDTEAFF,TGTGCCAGCAGCTCCCTTGACAGGTCGGGTGATACTGAAGCTTTCTTT
.,TRBV18,TRBJ2-6,TRBD1,CASSAGTVDSGANVLTF,TGTGCCAGCTCAGCCGGGACAGTGGACTCTGGGGCCAACGTCCTGACTTTC
.,TRBV5-1,TRBJ2-4,.,CASTLTFRGTNIQYF,TGCGCCAGTACATTAACTTTCAGGGGCACAAACATTCAGTACTTC
once,TRBV7-2,TRBJ2-1,TRBD2,CASSSGLLAARNEQFF,TGTGCCAGCAGCTCGGGGCTACTAGCGGCCAGAAATGAGCAGTTCTTC
.,TRBV4-3,TRBJ2-7,TRBD2,CASSQVREVDYEQYF,TGCGCCAGCAGCCAAGTCCGGGAGGTAGACTACGAGCAGTACTTC
.,TRBV7-9,TRBJ1-4,TRBD1,CASSSQGVPFEKLFF,TGTGCCAGCAGCTCACAGGGGGTGCCCTTTGAAAAACTGTTTTTT
.,TRBV28,TRBJ2-3,.,CASSLLMSGAGTDTQYF,TGTGCCAGCAGTTTACTTATGTCGGGGGCAGGGACAGATACGCAGTATTTT
.,TRBV18,TRBJ2-1,.,CASSPLDDSYNEQFF,TGTGCCAGCTCACCACTAGACGATTCCTACAATGAGCAGTTCTTC
.,TRBV6-5,TRBJ2-3,.,CASSGAASTDTQYF,TGTGCCAGCAGTGGAGCAGCTAGCACAGATACGCAGTATTTT
.,TRBV18,TRBJ1-4,.,CASSPDRRATNEKLFF,TGTGCCAGCTCACCGGACAGACGGGCAACTAATGAAAAACTGTTTTTT
.,TRBV19,TRBJ1-1,.,CASRTLVPATEAFF,TGTGCCAGTAGAACTCTGGTCCCGGCCACTGAAGCTTTCTTT
.,TRBV4-1,TRBJ2-7,.,CASSQEVHRGHEQYF,TGCGCCAGCAGCCAAGAGGTTCACCGAGGCCACGAGCAGTACTTC
.,TRBV5-1,TRBJ1-6,TRBD1,CASSSSGQGAAHF,TGCGCCAGCAGCTCCTCGGGACAGGGGGCTGCACACTTT
.,TRBV14,TRBJ2-1,.,CASGTAIRNEQFF,TGTGCCAGCGGGACCGCCATTCGTAATGAGCAGTTCTTC
.,TRBV5-8,TRBJ1-2,.,CASSFGSYPANYGYTF,TGTGCCAGCAGCTTCGGGTCCTACCCAGCTAACTATGGCTACACCTTC
.,TRBV6-1,TRBJ2-7,.,CASTTVGVSSYEQYF,TGTGCCAGCACGACCGTTGGGGTGAGCTCCTACGAGCAGTACTTC
.,TRBV9,TRBJ2-1,TRBD1,CASSGGTGSYNEQFF,TGTGCCAGCAGCGGGGGGACAGGGTCCTACAATGAGCAGTTCTTC
.,TRBV7-2,TRBJ2-1,TRBD2,CASSLGSGRTNEQFF,TGTGCCAGCAGCTTAGGAAGCGGGAGAACGAATGAGCAGTTCTTC